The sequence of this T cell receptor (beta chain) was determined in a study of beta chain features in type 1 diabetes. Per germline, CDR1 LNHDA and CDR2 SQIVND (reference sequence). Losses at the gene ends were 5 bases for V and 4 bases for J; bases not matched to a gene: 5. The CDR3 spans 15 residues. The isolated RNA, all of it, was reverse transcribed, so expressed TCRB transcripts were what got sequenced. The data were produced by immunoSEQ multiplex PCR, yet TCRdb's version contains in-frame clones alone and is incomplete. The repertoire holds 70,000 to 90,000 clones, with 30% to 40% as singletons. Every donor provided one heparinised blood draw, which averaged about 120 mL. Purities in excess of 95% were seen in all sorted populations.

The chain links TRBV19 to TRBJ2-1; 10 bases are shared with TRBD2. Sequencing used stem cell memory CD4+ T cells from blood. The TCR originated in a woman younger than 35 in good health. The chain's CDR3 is CASSVTSGVYNEQFF. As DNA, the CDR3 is TGTGCCAGTAGTGTAACTAGCGGGGTTTACAATGAGCAGTTCTTC.